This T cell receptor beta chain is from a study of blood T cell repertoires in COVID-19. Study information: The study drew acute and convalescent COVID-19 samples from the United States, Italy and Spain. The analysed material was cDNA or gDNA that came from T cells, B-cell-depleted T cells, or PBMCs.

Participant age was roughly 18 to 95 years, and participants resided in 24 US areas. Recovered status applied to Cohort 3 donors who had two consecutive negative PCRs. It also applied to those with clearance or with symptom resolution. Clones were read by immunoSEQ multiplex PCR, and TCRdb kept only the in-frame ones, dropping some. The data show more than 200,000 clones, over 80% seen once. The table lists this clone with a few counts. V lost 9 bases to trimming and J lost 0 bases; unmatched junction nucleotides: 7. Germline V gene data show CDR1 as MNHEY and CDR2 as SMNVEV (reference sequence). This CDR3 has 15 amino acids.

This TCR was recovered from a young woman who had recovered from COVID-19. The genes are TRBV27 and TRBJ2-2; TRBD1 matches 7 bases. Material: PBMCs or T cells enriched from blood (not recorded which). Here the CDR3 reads CASRTGTANTGELFF. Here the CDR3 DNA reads TGTGCCAGTCGCACCGGGACAGCGAACACCGGGGAGCTGTTTTTT.